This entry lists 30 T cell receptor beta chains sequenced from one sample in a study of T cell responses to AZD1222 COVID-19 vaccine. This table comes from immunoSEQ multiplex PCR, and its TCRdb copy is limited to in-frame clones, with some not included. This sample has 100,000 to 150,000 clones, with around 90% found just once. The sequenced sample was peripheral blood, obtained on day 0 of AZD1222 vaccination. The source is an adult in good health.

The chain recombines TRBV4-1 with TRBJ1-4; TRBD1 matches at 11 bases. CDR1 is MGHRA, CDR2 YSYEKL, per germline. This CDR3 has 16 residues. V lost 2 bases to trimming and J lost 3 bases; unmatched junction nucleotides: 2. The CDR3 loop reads CASSQRTGGPNEKLFF. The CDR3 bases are TGCGCCAGCAGCCAACGGACAGGGGGCCCTAATGAAAAACTGTTTTTT.

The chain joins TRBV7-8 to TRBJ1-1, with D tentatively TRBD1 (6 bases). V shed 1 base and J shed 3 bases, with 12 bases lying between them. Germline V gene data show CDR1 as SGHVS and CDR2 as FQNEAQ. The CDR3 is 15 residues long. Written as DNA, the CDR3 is TGTGCCAGCAGCTTAGATTACCCAGGGGACACTGAAGCTTTCTTT. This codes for CASSLDYPGDTEAFF.

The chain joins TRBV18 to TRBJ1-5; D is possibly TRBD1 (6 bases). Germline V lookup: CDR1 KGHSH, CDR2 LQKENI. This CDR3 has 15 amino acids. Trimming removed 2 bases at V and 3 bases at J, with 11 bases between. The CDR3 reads CASSPVGAPNQPQHF. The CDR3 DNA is TGTGCCAGCTCACCAGTGGGGGCCCCCAATCAGCCCCAGCATTTT.

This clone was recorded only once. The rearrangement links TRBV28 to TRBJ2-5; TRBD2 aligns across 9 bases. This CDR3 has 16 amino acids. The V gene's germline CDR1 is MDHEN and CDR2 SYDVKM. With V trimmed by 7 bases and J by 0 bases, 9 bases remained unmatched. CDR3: CASNSWASGNQETQYF. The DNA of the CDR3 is TGTGCCAGCAATTCCTGGGCTAGCGGGAACCAAGAGACCCAGTACTTC.

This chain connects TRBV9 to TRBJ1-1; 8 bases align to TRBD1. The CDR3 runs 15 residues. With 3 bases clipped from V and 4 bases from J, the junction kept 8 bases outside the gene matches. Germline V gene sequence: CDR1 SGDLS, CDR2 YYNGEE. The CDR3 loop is CASSATRGRSTEAFF. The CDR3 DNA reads TGTGCCAGCAGCGCGACCAGGGGGCGTAGCACTGAAGCTTTCTTT.

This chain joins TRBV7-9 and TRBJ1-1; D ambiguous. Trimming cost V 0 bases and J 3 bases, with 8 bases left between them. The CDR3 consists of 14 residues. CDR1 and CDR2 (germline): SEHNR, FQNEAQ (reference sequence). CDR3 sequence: CASSLAAAYTEAFF. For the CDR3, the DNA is TGTGCCAGCAGCTTAGCAGCAGCGTACACTGAAGCTTTCTTT.

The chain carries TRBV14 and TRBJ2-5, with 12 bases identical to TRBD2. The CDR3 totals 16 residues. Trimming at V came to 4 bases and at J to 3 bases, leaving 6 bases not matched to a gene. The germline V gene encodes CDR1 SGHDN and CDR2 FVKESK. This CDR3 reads CASSPYRTSGEETQYF. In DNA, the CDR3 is TGTGCCAGCAGCCCGTACCGGACTAGCGGGGAAGAGACCCAGTACTTC. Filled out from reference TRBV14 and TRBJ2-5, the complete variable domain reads EAGVTQFPSHSVIEKGQTVTLRCDPISGHDNLYWYRRVMGKEIKFLLHFVKESKQDESGMPNNRFLAERTGGTYSTLKVQPAELEDSGVYFCASSPYRTSGEETQYFGPGTRLLVL.

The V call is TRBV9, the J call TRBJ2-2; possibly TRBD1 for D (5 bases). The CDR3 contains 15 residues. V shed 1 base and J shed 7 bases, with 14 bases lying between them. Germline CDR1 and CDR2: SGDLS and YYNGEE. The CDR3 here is CASSVLPGQGGELFF. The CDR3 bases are TGTGCCAGCAGCGTATTGCCAGGTCAGGGCGGGGAGCTGTTTTTT.

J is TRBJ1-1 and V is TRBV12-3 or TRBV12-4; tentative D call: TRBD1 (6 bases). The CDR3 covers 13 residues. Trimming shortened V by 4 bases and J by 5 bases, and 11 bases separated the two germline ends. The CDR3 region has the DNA TGTGCCAGCAGTTCACTACAGGGAACTGAAGCTTTCTTT. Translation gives CASSSLQGTEAFF.

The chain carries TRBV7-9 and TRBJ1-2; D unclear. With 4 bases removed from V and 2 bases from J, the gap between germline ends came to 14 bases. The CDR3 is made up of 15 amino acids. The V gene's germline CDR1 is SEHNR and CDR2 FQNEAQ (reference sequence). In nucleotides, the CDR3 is TGTGCCAGCAGCTCGACCGACCGGACGAACTATGGCTACACCTTC. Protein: CASSSTDRTNYGYTF.

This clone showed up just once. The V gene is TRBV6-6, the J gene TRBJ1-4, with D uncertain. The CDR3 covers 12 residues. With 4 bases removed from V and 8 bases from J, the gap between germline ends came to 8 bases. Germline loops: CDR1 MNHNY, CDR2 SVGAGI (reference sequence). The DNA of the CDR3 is TGTGCCAGCAGTTGGGAGGAAGAAAAACTGTTTTTT. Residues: CASSWEEEKLFF.

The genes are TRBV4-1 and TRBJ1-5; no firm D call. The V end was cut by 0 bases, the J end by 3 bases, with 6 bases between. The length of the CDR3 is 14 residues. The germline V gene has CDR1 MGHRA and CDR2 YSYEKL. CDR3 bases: TGCGCCAGCAGCCAAGACAGGTCCAATCAGCCCCAGCATTTT. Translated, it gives CASSQDRSNQPQHF.

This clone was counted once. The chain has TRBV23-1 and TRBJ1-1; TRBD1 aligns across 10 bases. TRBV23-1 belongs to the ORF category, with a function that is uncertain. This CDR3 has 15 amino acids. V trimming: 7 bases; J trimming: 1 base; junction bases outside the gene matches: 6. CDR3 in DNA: TGCGCCAGCAAACGGGACAGGGGAAGGAACACTGAAGCTTTCTTT. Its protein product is CASKRDRGRNTEAFF.

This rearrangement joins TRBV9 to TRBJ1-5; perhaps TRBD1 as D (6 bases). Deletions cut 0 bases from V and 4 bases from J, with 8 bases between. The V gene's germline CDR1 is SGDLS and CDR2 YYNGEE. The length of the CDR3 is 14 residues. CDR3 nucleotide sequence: TGTGCCAGCAGCGTAGGGGGGCTAAATCAGCCCCAGCATTTT. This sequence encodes CASSVGGLNQPQHF. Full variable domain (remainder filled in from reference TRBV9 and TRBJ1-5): DSGVTQTPKHLITATGQRVTLRCSPRSGDLSVYWYQQSLDQGLQFLIQYYNGEERAKGNILERFSAQQFPDLHSELNLSSLELGDSALYFCASSVGGLNQPQHFGDGTRLSIL.

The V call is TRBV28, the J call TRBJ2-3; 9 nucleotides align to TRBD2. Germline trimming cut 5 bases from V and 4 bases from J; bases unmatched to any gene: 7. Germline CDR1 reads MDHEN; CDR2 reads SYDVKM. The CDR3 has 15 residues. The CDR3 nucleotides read TGTGCCAGCAGTCCAGGCGGGGGGGCTGCAGATACGCAGTATTTT. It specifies CASSPGGGAADTQYF.

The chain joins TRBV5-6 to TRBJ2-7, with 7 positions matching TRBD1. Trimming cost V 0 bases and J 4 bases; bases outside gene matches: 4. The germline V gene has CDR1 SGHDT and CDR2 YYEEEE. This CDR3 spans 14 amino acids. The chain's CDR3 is CASSLGGQIYEQYF. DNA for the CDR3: TGTGCCAGCAGCTTGGGGGGACAGATTTACGAGCAGTACTTC.

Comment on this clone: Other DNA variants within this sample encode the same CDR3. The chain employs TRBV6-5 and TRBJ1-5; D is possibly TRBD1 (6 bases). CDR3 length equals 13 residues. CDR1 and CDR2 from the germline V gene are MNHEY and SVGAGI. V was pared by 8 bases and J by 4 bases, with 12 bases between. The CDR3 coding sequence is TGTGCCAGCTCGAGGGGGGTGAATCAGCCCCAGCATTTT. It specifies CASSRGVNQPQHF.

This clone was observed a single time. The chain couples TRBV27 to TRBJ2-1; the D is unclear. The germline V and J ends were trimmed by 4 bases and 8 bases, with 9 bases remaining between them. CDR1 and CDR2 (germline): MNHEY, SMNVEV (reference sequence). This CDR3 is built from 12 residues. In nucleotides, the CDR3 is TGTGCCAGCAGTTCCTCCCGGGATGAGCAGTTCTTC. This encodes CASSSSRDEQFF.

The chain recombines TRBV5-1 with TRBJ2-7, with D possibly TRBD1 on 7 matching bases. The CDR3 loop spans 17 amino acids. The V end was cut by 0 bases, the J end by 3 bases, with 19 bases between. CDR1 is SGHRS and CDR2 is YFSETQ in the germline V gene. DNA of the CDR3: TGCGCCAGCAGCTTGGGGAGGGGGCAGGGTCCAGTCTACGAGCAGTACTTC. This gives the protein CASSLGRGQGPVYEQYF.

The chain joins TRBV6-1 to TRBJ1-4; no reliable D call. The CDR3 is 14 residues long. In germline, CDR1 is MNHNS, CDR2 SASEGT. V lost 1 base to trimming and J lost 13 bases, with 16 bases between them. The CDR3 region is CASSEGTGKGRLFF. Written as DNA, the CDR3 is TGTGCCAGCAGTGAAGGGACGGGGAAAGGTCGACTGTTTTTT.

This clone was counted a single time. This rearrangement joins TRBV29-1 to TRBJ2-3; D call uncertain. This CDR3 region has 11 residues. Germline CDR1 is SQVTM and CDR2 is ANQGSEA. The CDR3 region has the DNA TGCAGGCCTACCCCACTAGATACGCAGTATTTT. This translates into CRPTPLDTQYF.

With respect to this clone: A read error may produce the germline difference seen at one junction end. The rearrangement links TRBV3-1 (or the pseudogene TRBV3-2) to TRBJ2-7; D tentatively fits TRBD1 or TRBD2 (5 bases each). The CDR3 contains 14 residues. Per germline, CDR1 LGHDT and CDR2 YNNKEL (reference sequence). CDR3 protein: CASSQDGASSEQYF. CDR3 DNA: TGTGCCAGCAGCCAAGACGGGGCGTCCTCCGAGCAGTACTTC.

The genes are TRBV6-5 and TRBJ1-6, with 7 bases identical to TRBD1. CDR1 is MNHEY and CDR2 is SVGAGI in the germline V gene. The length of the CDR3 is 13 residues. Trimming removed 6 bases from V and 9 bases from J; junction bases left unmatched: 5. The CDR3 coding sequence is TGTGCCAGCAGGGGACAGAGAATTTCACCCCTCCACTTT. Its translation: CASRGQRISPLHF.

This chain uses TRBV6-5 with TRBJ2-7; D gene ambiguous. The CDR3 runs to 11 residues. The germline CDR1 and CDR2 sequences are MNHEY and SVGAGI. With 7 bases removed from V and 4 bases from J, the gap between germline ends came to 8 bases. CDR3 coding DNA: TGTGCCAGCACAGACGGATACGAGCAGTACTTC. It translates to CASTDGYEQYF.

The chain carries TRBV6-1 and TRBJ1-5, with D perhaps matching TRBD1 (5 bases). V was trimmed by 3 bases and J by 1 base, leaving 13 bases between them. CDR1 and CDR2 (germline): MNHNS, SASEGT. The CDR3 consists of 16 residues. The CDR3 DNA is TGTGCCAGCAGTGACAGGGTTACAAAGAGCAATCAGCCCCAGCATTTT. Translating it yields CASSDRVTKSNQPQHF.

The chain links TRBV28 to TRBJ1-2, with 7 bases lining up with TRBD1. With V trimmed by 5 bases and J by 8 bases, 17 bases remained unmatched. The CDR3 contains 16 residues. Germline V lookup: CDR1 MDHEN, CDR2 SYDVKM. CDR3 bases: TGTGCCAGCAGTCCCCACCCAAGGACAGGCCGGGAGGGCTACACCTTC. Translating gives CASSPHPRTGREGYTF.

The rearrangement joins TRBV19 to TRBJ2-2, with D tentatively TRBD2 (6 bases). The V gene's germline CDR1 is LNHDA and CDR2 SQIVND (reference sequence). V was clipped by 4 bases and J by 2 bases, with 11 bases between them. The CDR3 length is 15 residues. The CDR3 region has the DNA TGTGCCAGTAGTACCGGGACTCTTAACACCGGGGAGCTGTTTTTT. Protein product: CASSTGTLNTGELFF.

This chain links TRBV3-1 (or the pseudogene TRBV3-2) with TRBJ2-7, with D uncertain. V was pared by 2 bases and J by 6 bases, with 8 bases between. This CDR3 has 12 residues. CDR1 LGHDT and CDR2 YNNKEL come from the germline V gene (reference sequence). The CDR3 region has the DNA TGTGCCAGCAGCCAACACAGAGGCGAGCAGTACTTC. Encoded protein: CASSQHRGEQYF.

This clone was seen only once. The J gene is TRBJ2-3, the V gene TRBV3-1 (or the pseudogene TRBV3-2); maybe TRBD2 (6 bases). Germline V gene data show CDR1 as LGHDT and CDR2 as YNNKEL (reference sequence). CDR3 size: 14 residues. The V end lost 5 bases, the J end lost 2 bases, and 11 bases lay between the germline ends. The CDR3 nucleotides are TGTGCCAGCAGCTTTAGCGGAAACACAGATACGCAGTATTTT. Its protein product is CASSFSGNTDTQYF.

CDR3 DNA sequence: TGTGCCAGCAGTTTCCAGACAGGGCCTCAGCCCCAGCATTTT. It yields the protein CASSFQTGPQPQHF. The chain recombines TRBV28 with TRBJ1-5, with TRBD1 identical over 7 bases. Germline trimming cut 3 bases from V and 6 bases from J; bases unmatched to any gene: 5. The CDR3 covers 14 residues. CDR1 and CDR2 from the germline V gene are MDHEN and SYDVKM. Together with reference TRBV28 and TRBJ1-5, the CDR3 gives the full variable domain: DVKVTQSSRYLVKRTGEKVFLECVQDMDHENMFWYRQDPGLGLRLIYFSYDVKMKEKGDIPEGYSVSREKKERFSLILESASTNQTSMYLCASSFQTGPQPQHFGDGTRLSIL.